This T cell receptor beta chain was obtained from a study of blood T cell repertoires in COVID-19. Study-level background: Both acute and convalescent COVID-19 samples were obtained from the United States, Italy and Spain. PBMCs, B-cell-depleted T cells, or T cells provided the cDNA or gDNA that made up the material.

This CDR3 is built from 18 residues. The V gene lost 5 bases and the J gene lost 7 bases, with 29 bases spanning the gap. Germline V CDR1 and CDR2: MGHDK, SYGVNS. Original analysis: Amplification of reference gene primers provided the estimated nucleated cell counts. Repertoires were generated with immunoSEQ multiplex PCR, while TCRdb's copy carries only in-frame clones and drops some. The V and J calls and clone size are taken from that table; D and trimming were inferred from the DNA. Of more than 70,000 clones listed, 70% to 90% were seen once; the top ten hold about 4.8%. This sequence was found in a woman of 80 years or more with active or convalescent COVID-19. Specimen: peripheral blood. The V and J genes are TRBV25-1 and TRBJ1-2; D uncertain. CDR3 sequence reads: CASSNPWTPWRAFSGYTF. In DNA form, the CDR3 reads TGTGCCAGCAGTAACCCCTGGACGCCATGGAGGGCCTTCAGTGGCTACACCTTC.